This is a list of T cell receptor beta chains from one sample in a study of T-cell memory formation after mild COVID-19. TCRdb reprocessed the 5' RACE reads via MiXCR and lists one record per CDR3 protein. The repertoire holds about 210,000 distinct CDR3 sequences, more than 9% seen once, with under 3.5% in the top ten. The sample consisted of PBMCs or a T cell subset sorted from them (not recorded which). The receptors shown here come from a man aged 18 to 29 who had mild COVID-19 (a few samples of this study predate the infection). Cell type and time point are not known. Both conserved end residues are part of each CDR3. The order of the fields is V gene, clone size, J gene, D gene, CDR3 protein, CDR3 DNA. The D gene is left open where the match is weak. Expanded clones are given a class, and other clones once, few, many or no size at all.

TRBV6-5	few	TRBJ1-4	-	CASSQTQGNEKLFF	TGTGCCAGCAGCCAAACGCAGGGGAATGAAAAACTGTTTTTT
TRBV4-2	few	TRBJ1-6	TRBD1	CASSGGTGGEGNSPLHF	TGTGCCAGCAGCGGGGGGACAGGGGGCGAGGGTAATTCACCCCTCCACTTT
TRBV5-1	-	TRBJ1-5	-	CASSLGDVNQPQHF	TGCGCCAGCAGCTTGGGGGACGTGAATCAGCCCCAGCATTTT
TRBV5-1	few	TRBJ2-3	TRBD2	CASSLSSGVQDTQYF	TGCGCCAGCAGCTTGTCTAGCGGGGTACAAGATACGCAGTATTTT
TRBV5-6	few	TRBJ1-2	-	CASSFSYGYTF	TGTGCCAGCAGCTTTAGCTATGGCTACACCTTC
TRBV7-2	-	TRBJ2-3	-	CASSLGPPRAPDTQYF	TGTGCCAGCAGCTTAGGGCCCCCTCGGGCCCCAGATACGCAGTATTTT
TRBV7-2	few	TRBJ2-3	-	CASSLAELRTDTQYF	TGTGCCAGCAGCTTGGCCGAACTTAGGACAGATACGCAGTATTTT
TRBV5-6	-	TRBJ1-5	-	CASSVLSDSILSSNQPQHF	TGTGCCAGCAGCGTTCTAAGCGACAGTATCTTATCTAGCAATCAGCCCCAGCATTTT
TRBV29-1	few	TRBJ2-1	-	CSVERDGTYNEQFF	TGCAGCGTTGAACGGGACGGGACTTACAATGAGCAGTTCTTC
TRBV5-1	few	TRBJ1-5	-	CASSLAIGSQPQHF	TGCGCCAGCAGCTTGGCCATAGGGAGTCAGCCCCAGCATTTT
TRBV5-1	-	TRBJ2-2	-	CASSELNTGELFF	TGCGCCAGCAGCGAGCTGAACACCGGGGAGCTGTTTTTT
TRBV15	-	TRBJ2-5	TRBD1	CATGQGGFVGGETQYF	TGTGCCACCGGACAGGGAGGATTCGTTGGAGGAGAGACCCAGTACTTC
TRBV4-2	few	TRBJ1-4	-	CASSPLSTATNEKLFF	TGTGCCAGCAGCCCCCTCTCCACAGCAACTAATGAAAAACTGTTTTTT
TRBV7-2	-	TRBJ2-1	-	CASSLDPNYNEQFF	TGTGCCAGCAGCTTAGACCCGAACTACAATGAGCAGTTCTTC
TRBV3-1	few	TRBJ2-2	-	CASSQKGGGELFF	TGTGCCAGCAGCCAAAAGGGCGGCGGGGAGCTGTTTTTT
TRBV12-3/TRBV12-4	-	TRBJ2-6	-	CASSLAQAGANVLTF	TGTGCCAGCAGTTTGGCACAGGCTGGGGCCAACGTCCTGACTTTC
TRBV10-1	medium-sized	TRBJ1-5	-	CASNSRPPEGNQPQHF	TGCGCCAGCAATTCGAGGCCCCCCGAAGGCAATCAGCCCCAGCATTTT